The rows below give T cell receptor beta chains drawn from one sample of a study of blood T cell repertoires in COVID-19. Only in-frame clones appear in the TCRdb table, and some are missing; sequencing was by immunoSEQ multiplex PCR. The table lists approximately 450,000 clones, nearly 90% of them singletons, with about 2.1% in the top ten. Sequenced input: PBMCs or T cells enriched from blood (not recorded which). These receptors came from a young woman with acute COVID-19. CDR3s include the opening cysteine and the closing phenylalanine or tryptophan. The order of the fields is J gene, D gene, clone size, V gene, CDR3 DNA, CDR3 protein. A D gene is named only where the DNA matches it firmly. For some rows the clone size is stated as once, few or many, or as a class when expanded; others skip it.

>TRBJ2-7|NA|NA|TRBV3-1/TRBV3-2
TGTGCCAGCAGCCAAGACTCCAGGGTATTATACGAGCAGTACTTC
CASSQDSRVLYEQYF
>TRBJ1-3|TRBD1|NA|TRBV2
TGTGCCATCAGACAGGGGTCGATCTCTGGAAACACCATATATTTT
CAIRQGSISGNTIYF
>TRBJ2-5|NA|NA|TRBV7-9
TGTGCCAGCAGTGTGATGGGCCAGGAGACCCAGTACTTC
CASSVMGQETQYF
>TRBJ2-3|TRBD2|NA|TRBV7-6
TGTGCCAGCAGCGGGCAGCGGGGAGATACGCAGTATTTT
CASSGQRGDTQYF
>TRBJ2-7|TRBD2|NA|TRBV11-2
TGTGCCAGCAGCTTAGTTTTAGCGGGAGCTCCCGAGCAGTACTTC
CASSLVLAGAPEQYF
>TRBJ2-3|TRBD2|few|TRBV6-1
TGTGCCAGCAGTGGGCTAGCGGGTGGAGGGCACACAGATACGCAGTATTTT
CASSGLAGGGHTDTQYF
>TRBJ2-7|NA|NA|TRBV9
TGTGCCAGCAGCGTAGCGGGGGAGACCTACGAGCAGTACTTC
CASSVAGETYEQYF
>TRBJ2-7|NA|NA|TRBV21-1
TGTGCCAGCAGCAAGATTTTAAGAGACAGGGCCAACGAGCAGTACTTC
CASSKILRDRANEQYF
>TRBJ1-3|TRBD1|NA|TRBV4-3
TGCGCCAGCAGCCAGATGACAGGGACCGGAAACACCATATATTTT
CASSQMTGTGNTIYF
>TRBJ1-2|NA|NA|TRBV3-1/TRBV3-2
TGTGCCAGCAGCCAAGATAGCATGCCTCTCCATGGCTACACCTTC
CASSQDSMPLHGYTF
>TRBJ1-5|NA|NA|TRBV12-5
TGTGCTAGTGGTTTGGTACTTTGGGAGGGGCATCAGCCCCAGCATTTT
CASGLVLWEGHQPQHF
>TRBJ1-1|NA|once|TRBV6-5
TGTGCCAGCAGTTACTCCCAGGGGAAGGACACTGAAGCTTTCTTT
CASSYSQGKDTEAFF
>TRBJ1-2|NA|NA|TRBV10-3
TGTGCCATCAGTGGAGGGCAGGACTTAAACTATGGCTACACCTTC
CAISGGQDLNYGYTF
>TRBJ1-1|NA|few|TRBV7-9
TGTGCCAGCAGCCTCCCAGTGAACACTGAAGCTTTCTTT
CASSLPVNTEAFF
>TRBJ1-2|NA|once|TRBV27
TGTGCCAGCAGTCCCCCACCCGGACAGCCCGATTTGGATGGCTACACCTTC
CASSPPPGQPDLDGYTF